The 14 T cell receptor beta chains presented below share a single source sample, sequenced in a study of CD8+CD57+ T cells in acquired aplastic anemia. TCR beta VDJ combinations and CDR3 sequences were profiled from genomic DNA. MiXCR was run by TCRdb on the reads, yielding one entry per CDR3 protein. Among 250,000 to 300,000 distinct CDR3 sequences, 45% to 65% were seen once, and the ten largest hold approximately 1.3%. Individuals selected for sequencing had exhibited CD8+CD57+ cell expansion on flow cytometry. The material sequenced was sorted CD4+, CD8+, or CD8+CD57+ T cells (not recorded which) from PBMCs. Receptors originate from a human donor with aplastic anemia.

About this clonotype: With a much larger clone just one base away, this may be a read error. The rearrangement joins TRBV27 to TRBJ2-2; D is perhaps TRBD2 (5 bases). In germline, CDR1 is MNHEY, CDR2 SMNVEV (reference sequence). The CDR3 totals 12 residues. CDR3 sequence: CASSQYTGELLF. In DNA, the CDR3 is TGTGCCAGCAGTCAATACACCGGGGAGCTGCTTTTT.

The chain couples TRBV19 to TRBJ2-7; 11 positions match TRBD2. CDR3 size: 15 residues. V lost 7 bases and J lost 3; bases outside the gene matches: 8. The germline gives CDR1 LNHDA, CDR2 SQIVND (reference sequence). CDR3 residues: CASTETSGELYEQYF. Here the CDR3 DNA reads TGTGCCAGTACAGAGACTAGCGGGGAACTCTACGAGCAGTACTTC.

The chain links TRBV6-2 or TRBV6-3 to TRBJ1-2; 7 bases agree with TRBD1. The germline V gene encodes CDR1 MNHEY and CDR2 SVGEGT. J was trimmed by 7 bases and V by 4 bases; bases with no gene match: 6. The CDR3 runs to 13 residues. The CDR3 reads CASSFHRGGGYTF. CDR3 sequence (DNA): TGTGCCAGCAGTTTTCACAGGGGAGGTGGCTACACCTTC.

The CDR3 DNA reads TGTGCCAGTAGCCTTTCCGCAGGGTACTATGGCTACACCTTC. Its protein is CASSLSAGYYGYTF. This rearrangement joins TRBV19 to TRBJ1-2; possibly TRBD1 for D (5 bases). This CDR3 is built from 14 residues. The V end lost 6 bases, the J end lost 3 bases, and 14 bases lay between the germline ends. The V gene's germline CDR1 is LNHDA and CDR2 SQIVND (reference sequence).

This chain uses TRBV19 with TRBJ1-5; perhaps TRBD1 as D (6 bases). The V end lost 8 bases, the J end lost 3 bases, and 17 bases lay between the germline ends. The CDR3 covers 15 residues. From germline, CDR1 is LNHDA and CDR2 SQIVND (reference sequence). CDR3 sequence reads: CASRGGATDNQPQHF. CDR3 nucleotides: TGTGCCAGTCGCGGGGGGGCCACGGACAATCAGCCCCAGCATTTT.

The chain carries TRBV2 and TRBJ2-5, with a possible D match to TRBD2 (6 bases). The CDR3 covers 14 residues. Looked up from germline, CDR1 is SNHLY and CDR2 is FYNNEI. Trimming left V 6 bases short and J 1 base short, with 12 bases between. CDR3 sequence: CASSPFSGQETQYF. For the CDR3, the DNA is TGTGCCAGCAGCCCATTTAGCGGCCAAGAGACCCAGTACTTC. The variable domain in full, completed from reference TRBV2 and TRBJ2-5, reads EPEVTQTPSHQVTQMGQEVILRCVPISNHLYFYWYRQILGQKVEFLVSFYNNEISEKSEIFDDQFSVERPDGSNFTLKIRSTKLEDSAMYFCASSPFSGQETQYFGPGTRLLVL.

This clonotype was seen once. This sequence joins TRBV20-1 and TRBJ2-7, with 7 nucleotides matching TRBD2. Germline CDR1 reads DFQATT; CDR2 reads SNEGSKA (reference sequence). The CDR3 covers 14 residues. V shed 3 bases and J 4 bases; nucleotides not matched to a gene: 9. The DNA of the CDR3 is TGCAGTGCTAGTTTTGGTAGCGGGTCTTACGAGCAGTACTTC. Translated: CSASFGSGSYEQYF.

Ten or more counts support this clonotype. This chain links TRBV6-1 with TRBJ2-7, with D tentatively TRBD1 (7 bases). CDR1 MNHNS and CDR2 SASEGT come from the germline V gene. V gave up 2 bases and J gave up 6 bases, with 17 bases separating them. CDR3 length equals 15 residues. In DNA, the CDR3 is TGTGCCAGCAGTGAAAGGGAGACAGGGAGGAGCGAGCAGTACTTC. This translates into CASSERETGRSEQYF.

The gene calls are TRBV10-3 and TRBJ1-4, with no clear D. Trimming pared 5 bases from V and 10 bases from J, leaving 8 bases between. CDR3 length equals 11 residues. Germline V gives CDR1 ENHRY, CDR2 SYGVKD. The CDR3 bases are TGTGCCATCAGTTTAGCGGGAAAACTGTTTTTT. Translating it yields CAISLAGKLFF.

The chain employs TRBV7-3 and TRBJ1-1; no firm D call. There are 14 residues in the CDR3. Germline V gene sequence: CDR1 SGHTA, CDR2 FQGTGA. Trimming shortened V by 2 bases and J by 2 bases, and 9 bases separated the two germline ends. The CDR3 is CASSLVGPNTEAFF. The DNA for the CDR3 is TGTGCCAGCAGCTTAGTCGGCCCCAACACTGAAGCTTTCTTT.

The chain employs TRBV2 and TRBJ1-6, with D uncertain. Trimming stripped 2 bases from V and 7 bases from J, with 9 bases between. The length of the CDR3 is 14 residues. Per the germline V gene, CDR1 is SNHLY and CDR2 is FYNNEI. The CDR3 region is CASSEWRVNSPLHF. The CDR3 bases are TGTGCCAGCAGTGAATGGCGGGTGAATTCACCCCTCCACTTT. The variable domain in full, with the rest retrieved from reference TRBV2 and TRBJ1-6, is EPEVTQTPSHQVTQMGQEVILRCVPISNHLYFYWYRQILGQKVEFLVSFYNNEISEKSEIFDDQFSVERPDGSNFTLKIRSTKLEDSAMYFCASSEWRVNSPLHFGNGTRLTVT.

This clonotype was detected ten times or more. This chain joins TRBV12-3 or TRBV12-4 and TRBJ1-4; no firm D call. The length of the CDR3 is 16 residues. The germline V and J ends were trimmed by 5 bases and 8 bases, with 21 bases remaining between them. The CDR3 is CASSKLRPGIGEKLFF. The CDR3 region has the DNA TGTGCCAGCAGTAAACTGAGGCCGGGGATAGGGGAAAAACTGTTTTTT.

Note on this clonotype: The conserved phenylalanine or tryptophan is not found at the CDR3 terminus, so this likely reflects a read error. The chain is built from TRBV20-1 and TRBJ2-7; tentatively, D is TRBD2 (5 bases). Germline V CDR1 and CDR2: DFQATT, SNEGSKA (reference sequence). Trimming cost V 4 bases and J 3 bases, with 13 bases left between them. The CDR3 totals 13 residues. CDR3 loop: CSANPGCYYEQYL. The CDR3 DNA reads TGCAGTGCTAATCCGGGGTGCTACTACGAGCAGTACCTC.

This clonotype was counted only a few times. The V gene is TRBV18, the J gene TRBJ1-5, with D tentatively TRBD1 (5 bases). The CDR3 totals 15 residues. The V and J ends lost 0 bases and 0 bases respectively, with 6 bases between them. Germline assignment: CDR1 KGHSH and CDR2 LQKENI. The CDR3: CASSPPQGSNQPQHF. CDR3 bases: TGTGCCAGCTCACCACCGCAGGGTAGCAATCAGCCCCAGCATTTT.